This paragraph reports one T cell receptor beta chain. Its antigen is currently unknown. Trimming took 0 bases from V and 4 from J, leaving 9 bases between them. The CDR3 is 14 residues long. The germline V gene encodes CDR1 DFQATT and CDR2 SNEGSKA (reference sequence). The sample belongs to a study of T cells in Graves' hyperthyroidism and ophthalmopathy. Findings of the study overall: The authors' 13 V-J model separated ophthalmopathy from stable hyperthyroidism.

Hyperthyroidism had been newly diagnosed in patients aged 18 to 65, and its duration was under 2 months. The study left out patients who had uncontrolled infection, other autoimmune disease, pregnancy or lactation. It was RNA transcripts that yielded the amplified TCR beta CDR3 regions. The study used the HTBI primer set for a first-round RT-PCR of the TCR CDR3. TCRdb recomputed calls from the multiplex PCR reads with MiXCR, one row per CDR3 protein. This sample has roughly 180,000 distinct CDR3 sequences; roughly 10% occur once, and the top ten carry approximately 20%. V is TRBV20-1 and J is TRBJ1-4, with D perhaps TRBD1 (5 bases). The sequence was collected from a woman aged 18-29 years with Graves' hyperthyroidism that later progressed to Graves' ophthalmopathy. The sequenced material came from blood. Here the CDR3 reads CSARDRAFNEKLFF. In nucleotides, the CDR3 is TGCAGTGCTAGAGACAGGGCGTTTAATGAAAAACTGTTTTTT.